This record covers a single T cell receptor beta chain. This record belongs to a study of PD-L1 blockade in urothelial cancer. Overall study: Patients commenced atezolizumab around 2014, and it was given at 1,200 mg intravenously every 3 weeks.

Clones were read by immunoSEQ multiplex PCR, and TCRdb kept only the in-frame ones, dropping some. This sample has around 63,000 clones, with more than 80% found just once. Documented time point: pretreatment peripheral blood. The source is a man between 70 and 80 years old with urothelial cancer. The sequencing here drew on PBMCs, taken around atezolizumab (anti-PD-L1) treatment.

The CDR3 loop reads CASSVTLAGGLSTDTQYF. CDR3 DNA: TGTGCCAGCAGCGTAACGCTAGCGGGAGGCCTTAGCACAGATACGCAGTATTTT. The rearrangement links TRBV9 to TRBJ2-3; TRBD2 matches at 11 bases. The germline V gene has CDR1 SGDLS and CDR2 YYNGEE. The CDR3 covers 18 residues. J lost 0 bases, V lost 1 base, and 7 bases had no gene match.